Presented here are 23 T cell receptor beta chains from one specimen sequenced in a study of cytomegalovirus exposure and HLA in healthy donors. Primers: 60 Vbeta forward and 13 Jbeta reverse. Only in-frame clones appear in the TCRdb table, and some are missing; sequencing was by immunoSEQ multiplex PCR. The sample has 210,000 or so clones, approximately 82% seen once; the top ten hold approximately 0.63%. The sequenced sample was PBMCs. The receptor source for this set is a young man in good health and CMV-seronegative.

This chain links TRBV27 with TRBJ2-7; TRBD1 matches 8 bases. This CDR3 is built from 13 residues. V was clipped by 5 bases and J by 3 bases; unmatched bases: 3. Germline-derived CDR1 and CDR2 are MNHEY and SMNVEV (reference sequence). The DNA for the CDR3 is TGTGCCAGCAGTCCCGGGACAGGCTACGAGCAGTACTTC. Its protein product is CASSPGTGYEQYF.

The chain has TRBV2 and TRBJ2-5, with no clear D. CDR3 length: 12 amino acids. Germline CDR1 SNHLY, CDR2 FYNNEI. Trimming pared 5 bases from V and 5 bases from J, leaving 9 bases between. The CDR3 reads CASSWSGETQYF. CDR3 nucleotides: TGTGCCAGCAGTTGGTCCGGGGAGACCCAGTACTTC. The full variable domain, completed using reference TRBV2 and TRBJ2-5, is EPEVTQTPSHQVTQMGQEVILRCVPISNHLYFYWYRQILGQKVEFLVSFYNNEISEKSEIFDDQFSVERPDGSNFTLKIRSTKLEDSAMYFCASSWSGETQYFGPGTRLLVL.

This clone was seen only a few times. This chain uses TRBV7-8 with TRBJ2-4, with 10 bases identical to TRBD2. Losses at the gene ends were 5 bases for V and 14 bases for J; bases not matched to a gene: 9. CDR1 and CDR2 (germline): SGHVS, FQNEAQ. CDR3 size: 13 residues. The CDR3 DNA sequence: TGTGCCAGCAGCGCTCAGCGGGAGGGGGCAGAGTACTTC. It encodes CASSAQREGAEYF.

This chain uses TRBV29-1 with TRBJ2-7; 8 bases are a match to TRBD2. The CDR3 is 13 amino acids. Germline V gene data show CDR1 as SQVTM and CDR2 as ANQGSEA. V was clipped by 5 bases and J by 6 bases; unmatched bases: 9. CDR3 protein: CSVPHPAGVEQYF. CDR3 sequence (DNA): TGCAGCGTTCCCCACCCAGCGGGAGTCGAGCAGTACTTC.

The chain employs TRBV28 and TRBJ2-7; 7 bases are shared with TRBD2. Germline V CDR1 and CDR2: MDHEN, SYDVKM. The CDR3 is made up of 14 amino acids. V lost 5 bases and J lost 12; bases outside the gene matches: 16. The CDR3 sequence: CASSLLGATSEVYF. In nucleotides, the CDR3 is TGTGCCAGCAGTCTCCTTGGGGCTACTAGCGAGGTGTACTTC.

V gene TRBV28 combines with J gene TRBJ2-1; D ambiguous. The CDR3 extends over 16 amino acids. CDR1 and CDR2 from the germline V gene are MDHEN and SYDVKM. V lost 5 bases and J lost 2, with 16 bases in between. The CDR3 DNA follows: TGTGCCAGCAGTGGTAGTACAGCAATCCCCTACAATGAGCAGTTCTTC. It yields the protein CASSGSTAIPYNEQFF.

The chain joins TRBV2 to TRBJ2-3; 8 bases line up with TRBD2. Unmatched junction bases numbered 7, after V lost 10 bases and J lost 4 bases. The germline CDR1 and CDR2 sequences are SNHLY and FYNNEI. The CDR3 extends over 13 amino acids. In DNA, the CDR3 is TGTGCCACCTTGAGCGGGAGTGCAGATACGCAGTATTTT. Translating it yields CATLSGSADTQYF.

This clone was seen just once. No conserved phenylalanine or tryptophan is present at the end of the CDR3, so a read error is the likely explanation. Because the CDR3's place on the DNA is in doubt, the DNA is left out and the CDR3 is given as listed by TCRdb. The chain uses TRBV11-3 and TRBJ2-7; whether TRBD2, the table's D call, matches the DNA was not checked. Both ends counted, the CDR3 spans 11 residues. CDR1 is SGHNT and CDR2 is YENEEA in the germline V gene. The CDR3 here is CASSAEVRRCE.

The genes are TRBV28 and TRBJ1-1, with D possibly TRBD1 on 6 matching bases. The length of the CDR3 is 15 residues. Trimming removed 4 bases at V and 2 bases at J, with 14 bases between. Germline V gives CDR1 MDHEN, CDR2 SYDVKM. The CDR3 sequence is CASSSPTGRNTEAFF. The CDR3 DNA sequence: TGTGCCAGCAGTTCCCCGACAGGCCGAAACACTGAAGCTTTCTTT.

The chain combines TRBV6-6 with TRBJ2-6; D unresolved. From germline, CDR1 is MNHNY and CDR2 SVGAGI (reference sequence). The CDR3 has 14 residues. V gave up 8 bases and J gave up 0 bases, with 8 bases separating them. In DNA, the CDR3 is TGTGCCAGCGGGCCAAGCTCTGGGGCCAACGTCCTGACTTTC. It encodes CASGPSSGANVLTF.

The rearrangement links TRBV6-5 to TRBJ2-7; the match to TRBD2 covers 10 bases. The CDR3 length is 14 residues. CDR1 MNHEY and CDR2 SVGAGI come from the germline V gene. V lost 6 bases and J lost 4; bases outside the gene matches: 6. The CDR3 region has the DNA TGTGCCAGCAGAGGGCTAGCGGGAGAGTACGAGCAGTACTTC. As protein: CASRGLAGEYEQYF.

The chain employs TRBV5-1 and TRBJ2-3; 15 positions agree with TRBD2. Trimming took 4 bases from V and 3 from J; bases not matched to a gene: 3. The germline V gene has CDR1 SGHRS and CDR2 YFSETQ. The CDR3 is 16 amino acids. The CDR3 loop is CASSLGTSGRTDTQYF. CDR3 nucleotides: TGCGCCAGCAGCCTCGGGACTAGCGGGAGGACAGATACGCAGTATTTT.

The chain has TRBV7-3 and TRBJ1-2; the match to TRBD1 covers 9 bases. The CDR3 covers 15 residues. Germline values: CDR1 SGHTA, CDR2 FQGTGA. Trimming cost V 5 bases and J 3 bases; bases outside gene matches: 7. CDR3 nucleotide sequence: TGTGCCAGCAGCCCAACAGGGGGCAAAGACTATGGCTACACCTTC. This gives the protein CASSPTGGKDYGYTF. Full variable domain (remainder filled in from reference TRBV7-3 and TRBJ1-2): GAGVSQTPSNKVTEKGKYVELRCDPISGHTALYWYRQSLGQGPEFLIYFQGTGAADDSGLPNDRFFAVRPEGSVSTLKIQRTERGDSAVYLCASSPTGGKDYGYTFGSGTRLTVV.

The chain carries TRBV4-2 and TRBJ1-2, with TRBD1 as a possible D gene (6 bases). The ends were cut back, 3 bases at V and 8 bases at J, with 13 bases in the middle. Germline V gene lookup returns CDR1 LGHNA and CDR2 YNFKEQ. This CDR3 has 13 amino acids. The CDR3 DNA is TGTGCCAGCAGCCAGTCAGGGGAGGGAGGCTACACCTTC. Protein: CASSQSGEGGYTF.

The V and J genes are TRBV21-1 and TRBJ2-5; TRBD2 reflects the table's D call only, with no check against the DNA. TRBV21-1 is reported as a pseudogene. The CDR3 loop spans 17 amino acids. The CDR3 spells CASSSMILAGGGETQYF. The CDR3 region has the DNA TGTGCCAGCAGTTCCATGATTTTAGCGGGAGGAGGGGAGACCCAGTACTTC.

The chain carries TRBV11-3 and TRBJ2-2; TRBD2 matches at 8 bases. V lost 5 bases to trimming and J lost 2 bases; unmatched junction nucleotides: 4. The germline CDR1 and CDR2 sequences are SGHNT and YENEEA. CDR3 length: 15 amino acids. CDR3 sequence reads: CASSTAGGNTGELFF. The CDR3 DNA follows: TGTGCCAGCAGCACGGCGGGAGGTAACACCGGGGAGCTGTTTTTT.

The chain links TRBV13 to TRBJ2-7, with 10 bases lining up with TRBD1. CDR1 and CDR2 (germline): PRHDT, FYEKMQ (reference sequence). J gave up 3 bases and V 5 bases, and 4 bases lay outside the gene matches. The CDR3 spans 14 residues. The CDR3 DNA follows: TGTGCCAGCAGCGGACAGGGGGGTGACTACGAGCAGTACTTC. It encodes CASSGQGGDYEQYF.

Note on this clone: Other DNA variants within this sample encode the same CDR3. This chain links TRBV5-1 with TRBJ2-7, with a possible D match to TRBD2 (6 bases). This CDR3 contains 15 residues. Germline loops: CDR1 SGHRS, CDR2 YFSETQ. V dropped 0 bases and J dropped 4 bases, with 14 bases sitting between them. CDR3 amino acids: CASSLVGGSLYEQYF. CDR3 nucleotide sequence: TGCGCCAGCAGCTTGGTCGGGGGATCCCTTTACGAGCAGTACTTC.

The chain carries TRBV5-5 and TRBJ1-2; the match to TRBD1 covers 7 bases. V was pared by 0 bases and J by 8 bases, with 13 bases of the junction left unmatched. Germline CDR1 is SGHKS and CDR2 is YYEKEE (reference sequence). The CDR3 is 16 amino acids. The CDR3 region has the DNA TGTGCCAGCAGCTTGGTCTTCAGACAGGGCTTCCCCGGCTACACCTTC. Translated, it gives CASSLVFRQGFPGYTF.

The rearrangement links TRBV5-1 to TRBJ2-1; 11 positions agree with TRBD2. Germline V gene sequence: CDR1 SGHRS, CDR2 YFSETQ. V was clipped by 0 bases and J by 2 bases; unmatched bases: 7. The CDR3 runs to 18 residues. The CDR3 coding sequence is TGCGCCAGCAGCTTGGAGGTTAGCGGGAGGGCAGCCTACAATGAGCAGTTCTTC. Residues: CASSLEVSGRAAYNEQFF.

This chain connects TRBV10-1 to TRBJ2-3; weak D call: TRBD2 (6 bases). Per the germline V gene, CDR1 is WNHNN and CDR2 is SYGVQD (reference sequence). The CDR3 has 16 amino acids. Trimming stripped 0 bases from V and 0 bases from J, with 10 bases between. The CDR3 spells CASSESESGSTDTQYF. DNA for the CDR3: TGCGCCAGCAGTGAGTCCGAAAGCGGGAGCACAGATACGCAGTATTTT.

This sequence joins TRBV10-3 and TRBJ2-6; possibly TRBD1 for D (6 bases). V lost 4 bases and J 0 bases, leaving 10 bases between the germline ends. This CDR3 spans 16 amino acids. Germline V gives CDR1 ENHRY, CDR2 SYGVKD. CDR3 loop: CAISGTDSSGANVLTF. The CDR3 DNA reads as TGTGCCATCAGTGGGACAGACAGCTCTGGGGCCAACGTCCTGACTTTC.

The genes are TRBV7-2 and TRBJ2-3; possible D gene TRBD1, 5 bases. The germline V gene encodes CDR1 SGHTA and CDR2 FQGNSA. Trimming removed 7 bases at V and 5 bases at J, with 19 bases between. This CDR3 comprises 15 residues. CDR3 loop: CASNKDSPVKDTQYF. For the CDR3, the DNA is TGTGCCAGCAACAAAGACAGTCCTGTTAAAGATACGCAGTATTTT.